Sequencing of this T cell receptor beta chain was carried out in a study of shared T cell receptors in the human thymus. The CDR3 is 18 amino acids. J lost 1 base, V lost 5 bases, and 9 bases had no gene match. In germline, CDR1 is SGHRS, CDR2 YFSETQ. The method was immunoSEQ multiplex PCR; TCRdb's version includes in-frame clones alone and lacks a portion of them. The table has approximately 730,000 clones, 80% to 90% seen once; the top ten hold more than 0.01%. The sample also formed part of further work on human thymus T cells.

The chain joins TRBV5-1 to TRBJ2-1; TRBD2 agrees at 13 bases. This TCR was sampled from a girl in the first two years of life with a congenital heart defect. Sequenced: thymocytes. CDR3 amino acids: CASRRLAGGTASYNEQFF. CDR3 DNA: TGCGCCAGCAGACGACTAGCGGGGGGTACGGCTTCCTACAATGAGCAGTTCTTC.